The T cell receptor beta chain under discussion was sequenced for a study of beta chain features in type 1 diabetes. Expressed TCRB transcripts were sequenced because the isolated RNA had all been reverse transcribed beforehand. The data were produced by immunoSEQ multiplex PCR, yet TCRdb's version contains in-frame clones alone and is incomplete. Of roughly 250,000 clones listed, around 10% are singletons. Germline V gene lookup returns CDR1 SGHVT and CDR2 SQSDAQ. V shed 2 bases and J 14 bases; nucleotides not matched to a gene: 6. The CDR3 runs to 13 residues. This clone was observed many times. The origin of this receptor is a woman between 18 and 29 years old in good health. This chain links TRBV7-4 with TRBJ2-4; TRBD1 matches at 10 bases. The specimen sequenced was naive CD4+ T cells from blood. Written as DNA, the CDR3 is TGTGCCAGCAGCTTACGACAGGGGGCTGCCAAGTACTTC. Its protein product is CASSLRQGAAKYF. The variable domain in full, with the rest retrieved from reference TRBV7-4 and TRBJ2-4, is GAGVSQSPRYKVAKRGRDVALRCDSISGHVTLYWYRQTLGQGSEVLTYSQSDAQRDKSGRPSGRFSAERPERSVSTLKIQRTEQGDSAVYLCASSLRQGAAKYFGAGTRLSVL.